Below are 24 T cell receptor beta chains sequenced from a single sample in a study of naive and memory T cell subsets. Regarding the study as a whole: Naive repertoires, especially CD8, held a few larger clonotypes, possibly memory cells re-expressing CD45RA.

The beta constant-region primer was an equimolar mix of two oligonucleotides covering TRBC1 and TRBC2. Ligated cDNA was amplified by four rounds of PCR with nested alpha and beta constant-region primers and SP2. MiXCR, run by TCRdb on the UMI-ligation and nested PCR reads, gives a single entry per CDR3 protein. Here the sample spans 130,000 to 150,000 distinct CDR3 sequences, 20% to 25% being singletons. Their specific antigens are unknown. The sample taken for sequencing was naive CD4+ T cells from blood. The receptor source for this set is a human donor in good health.

V gene TRBV10-3 combines with J gene TRBJ2-1, with 11 bases fitting TRBD2. After removal of 0 bases from V and 3 bases from J, the junction contained 16 bases not matched to a gene. The CDR3 has 21 residues. The germline CDR1 and CDR2 sequences are ENHRY and SYGVKD. Written as DNA, the CDR3 is TGTGCCATCAGTGAGTCGTTAGGGACTAGCGGCCTAAAGGTCAACTACAATGAGCAGTTCTTC. Amino acids: CAISESLGTSGLKVNYNEQFF.

This clonotype was recorded at least ten times. The chain uses TRBV7-9 and TRBJ2-1; no clear D gene. CDR1 SEHNR and CDR2 FQNEAQ come from the germline V gene (reference sequence). The CDR3 is 14 residues long. V was trimmed by 6 bases and J by 7 bases, leaving 16 bases between them. For the CDR3, the DNA is TGTGCCAGCAGTTCCCCCCCAATTCGGAATGAGCAGTTCTTC. This codes for CASSSPPIRNEQFF.

The chain couples TRBV20-1 to TRBJ2-5; D unclear. Germline-derived CDR1 and CDR2 are DFQATT and SNEGSKA (reference sequence). The CDR3 is made up of 13 amino acids. The germline V and J ends were trimmed by 6 bases and 5 bases, with 16 bases remaining between them. CDR3 amino acids: CSATDSIRETQYF. The CDR3 bases are TGCAGTGCGACCGATTCAATCCGGGAGACCCAGTACTTC.

The rearrangement joins TRBV7-3 to TRBJ2-2; no firm D call. Trimming took off 1 base at V and 9 bases at J, with 18 bases between the two ends. CDR1 and CDR2 from the germline V gene are SGHTA and FQGTGA. This CDR3 comprises 16 residues. CDR3 region: CASSLSSRVSSRELFF. CDR3 coding DNA: TGTGCCAGCAGCTTAAGTTCTAGAGTCTCGTCCCGGGAGCTGTTTTTT.

This clonotype was seen more than once but under ten times. The chain uses TRBV5-1 and TRBJ2-7; the D gene is possibly TRBD2 (6 bases). Trimming pared 0 bases from V and 2 bases from J, leaving 12 bases between. CDR1 and CDR2 from the germline V gene are SGHRS and YFSETQ. The CDR3 is made up of 15 amino acids. The CDR3 DNA reads as TGCGCCAGCAGCTTGGCGGCGGGGTTAACCTACGAGCAGTACTTC. This translates into CASSLAAGLTYEQYF.

This clonotype has at least ten counts. The V gene is TRBV30, the J gene TRBJ2-6, with 7 nucleotides matching TRBD2. Per the germline V gene, CDR1 is GTSNPN and CDR2 is SVGIG (reference sequence). The length of the CDR3 is 16 residues. The V segment lost 3 bases and the J segment 0 bases; nucleotides outside the gene matches: 5. The CDR3 reads CAWRRRGYSGANVLTF. Written as DNA, the CDR3 is TGTGCCTGGAGGCGGCGGGGGTACTCTGGGGCCAACGTCCTGACTTTC.

A few counts support this clonotype. This sequence joins TRBV5-1 and TRBJ2-5, with D perhaps TRBD1 or TRBD2 (5 bases each). The germline V gene encodes CDR1 SGHRS and CDR2 YFSETQ. CDR3 length: 15 residues. V gave up 4 bases and J gave up 5 bases, with 18 bases separating them. The CDR3 sequence is CASSATGAEGETQYF. CDR3 DNA: TGCGCCAGCAGCGCGACCGGGGCCGAGGGTGAGACCCAGTACTTC.

This clonotype has more than one count but fewer than ten. The chain joins TRBV6-5 to TRBJ1-1; D may be TRBD1 (5 bases). CDR1 is MNHEY, CDR2 SVGAGI, per germline. V shed 2 bases and J shed 3 bases, with 13 bases lying between them. CDR3 length equals 15 residues. The CDR3 DNA follows: TGTGCCAGCAGTTACGAGGGCGGGGGAGACACTGAAGCTTTCTTT. Its translation is CASSYEGGGDTEAFF.

This clonotype was seen more than once but under ten times. The gene calls are TRBV5-1 and TRBJ1-2, with 8 bases matching TRBD1. Germline V lookup: CDR1 SGHRS, CDR2 YFSETQ. Losses at the gene ends were 3 bases for V and 6 bases for J; bases not matched to a gene: 1. The CDR3 runs 12 residues. CDR3 coding DNA: TGCGCCAGCAGCTCGACAGGGGATGGCTACACCTTC. Amino acids: CASSSTGDGYTF.

This clonotype was detected ten times or more. The chain combines TRBV2 with TRBJ2-3; D remains unclear. The CDR3 runs to 12 residues. Trimming cost V 5 bases and J 9 bases, with 12 bases left between them. Germline values: CDR1 SNHLY, CDR2 FYNNEI. The CDR3 sequence is CASSHDQGTQYF. In nucleotides, the CDR3 is TGTGCCAGCAGTCACGACCAAGGGACGCAGTATTTT.

The sample holds one count of this clonotype. This chain connects TRBV7-9 to TRBJ2-7; 11 nucleotides align to TRBD2. The CDR3 is 14 amino acids. V lost 4 bases and J lost 3; bases outside the gene matches: 2. Germline V gene lookup returns CDR1 SEHNR and CDR2 FQNEAQ (reference sequence). Here the CDR3 reads CASSSSGRYYEQYF. Here the CDR3 DNA reads TGTGCCAGCAGCTCTAGCGGGAGGTACTACGAGCAGTACTTC.

The chain is built from TRBV7-2 and TRBJ2-7; 9 bases are a match to TRBD2. The CDR3 length is 16 residues. The J segment lost 2 bases and the V segment lost 1 base, leaving 6 bases of the junction unmatched. CDR1 is SGHTA, CDR2 FQGNSA, per germline. The CDR3 sequence is CASSLVTSGHTYEQYF. The DNA of the CDR3 is TGTGCCAGCAGCTTAGTCACTAGCGGGCATACCTACGAGCAGTACTTC. The whole variable domain, remainder taken from reference TRBV7-2 and TRBJ2-7, is GAGVSQSPSNKVTEKGKDVELRCDPISGHTALYWYRQSLGQGLEFLIYFQGNSAPDKSGLPSDRFSAERTGGSVSTLTIQRTQQEDSAVYLCASSLVTSGHTYEQYFGPGTRLTVT.

The chain couples TRBV11-1 to TRBJ2-2; D is undetermined. Germline loops: CDR1 SGHAT, CDR2 FQDESV (reference sequence). The CDR3 is 13 amino acids. V was clipped by 5 bases and J by 5 bases, with 9 bases between them. CDR3 in amino acids: CASSLEITGELFF. As DNA, the CDR3 is TGTGCCAGCAGCCTGGAGATAACCGGGGAGCTGTTTTTT. The full variable domain, rest sourced from reference TRBV11-1 and TRBJ2-2, is EAEVAQSPRYKITEKSQAVAFWCDPISGHATLYWYRQILGQGPELLVQFQDESVVDDSQLPKDRFSAERLKGVDSTLKIQPAELGDSAMYLCASSLEITGELFFGEGSRLTVL.

Only a few counts were recorded for this clonotype. This chain connects TRBV6-1 to TRBJ1-1; 10 nucleotides line up with TRBD1. The J segment lost 5 bases and the V segment lost 6 bases, leaving 6 bases of the junction unmatched. Germline CDR1 MNHNS, CDR2 SASEGT. CDR3 length equals 14 residues. CDR3 loop: CASRGDRGKTEAFF. In DNA, the CDR3 is TGTGCCAGCAGGGGGGACAGGGGAAAGACTGAAGCTTTCTTT.

This clonotype came up many times. The chain couples TRBV28 to TRBJ2-4; D is unclear. CDR3 size: 12 residues. V was trimmed by 2 bases and J by 7 bases, leaving 6 bases between them. CDR1 is MDHEN and CDR2 is SYDVKM in the germline V gene. For the CDR3, the DNA is TGTGCCAGCAGTTTAGGAGAGAACATTCAGTACTTC. This codes for CASSLGENIQYF.

This clonotype was found once. V usage is TRBV5-4 and J usage is TRBJ1-1, with TRBD1 identical over 9 bases. The V gene's germline CDR1 is SGHNT and CDR2 YYREEE (reference sequence). V lost 4 bases and J lost 4; bases outside the gene matches: 5. The CDR3 sequence is 14 residues long. The CDR3 sequence: CASSGGQGRTEAFF. CDR3 nucleotide sequence: TGTGCCAGCAGCGGGGGACAGGGTCGCACTGAAGCTTTCTTT. The variable domain in full, with the rest retrieved from reference TRBV5-4 and TRBJ1-1, is ETGVTQSPTHLIKTRGQQVTLRCSSQSGHNTVSWYQQALGQGPQFIFQYYREEENGRGNFPPRFSGLQFPNYSSELNVNALELDDSALYLCASSGGQGRTEAFFGQGTRLTVV.

This clonotype has a handful of counts. The V and J genes are TRBV6-5 and TRBJ2-7; maybe TRBD2 (7 bases). The germline V and J ends were trimmed by 6 bases and 3 bases, with 15 bases remaining between them. Germline-derived CDR1 and CDR2 are MNHEY and SVGAGI. The CDR3 spans 14 residues. The CDR3 loop reads CASRGGQPNYEQYF. In DNA form, the CDR3 reads TGTGCCAGCAGGGGGGGGCAGCCTAACTACGAGCAGTACTTC.

The genes are TRBV6-2 or TRBV6-3 and TRBJ1-1; D gene unclear. Germline V gene lookup returns CDR1 MNHEY and CDR2 SVGEGT. The CDR3 sequence is 13 residues long. The V and J ends lost 5 bases and 12 bases respectively, with 19 bases between them. CDR3 sequence reads: CASSLTGLLGPFF. In DNA, the CDR3 is TGTGCCAGCAGTCTCACCGGGCTCCTCGGTCCTTTCTTT.

The chain is built from TRBV2 and TRBJ2-2; the D is unclear. V lost 5 bases and J 10 bases, leaving 14 bases between the germline ends. The CDR3 is 13 residues long. Germline V gives CDR1 SNHLY, CDR2 FYNNEI. The CDR3 here is CASSRNQVSELFF. The CDR3 region has the DNA TGTGCCAGCAGTCGAAATCAGGTGTCGGAGCTGTTTTTT.

This clonotype was detected only a few times. CDR3 nucleotides: TGCGCCAGCAGCTTCAACGGGTACAATGAGCAGTTCTTC. This codes for CASSFNGYNEQFF. This sequence joins TRBV5-1 and TRBJ2-1; D remains ambiguous. CDR3 length: 13 residues. Germline CDR1 is SGHRS and CDR2 is YFSETQ. V was clipped by 2 bases and J by 4 bases, with 7 bases between them. Combining the CDR3 with reference TRBV5-1 and TRBJ2-1 gives the whole variable domain KAGVTQTPRYLIKTRGQQVTLSCSPISGHRSVSWYQQTPGQGLQFLFEYFSETQRNKGNFPGRFSGRQFSNSRSEMNVSTLELGDSALYLCASSFNGYNEQFFGPGTRLTVL.

V and J are TRBV5-6 and TRBJ2-1; 8 bases match TRBD1. CDR1 is SGHDT, CDR2 YYEEEE, per germline. CDR3 length: 13 residues. J was trimmed by 9 bases and V by 2 bases; bases with no gene match: 4. In DNA form, the CDR3 reads TGTGCCAGCAGCTTACAGGGGGTGGGTGAGCAGTTCTTC. Amino acid sequence: CASSLQGVGEQFF.

The chain is built from TRBV29-1 and TRBJ2-1, with unresolved D. Between the trimmed V and J ends, which lost 7 bases and 10 bases, there was a span of 14 bases. This CDR3 has 11 residues. Per the germline V gene, CDR1 is SQVTM and CDR2 is ANQGSEA. This chain's CDR3 is CSAQESREQFF. As DNA, the CDR3 is TGCAGCGCCCAGGAGTCGAGGGAGCAGTTCTTC.

The gene calls are TRBV6-1 and TRBJ2-1; TRBD2 matches at 8 bases. CDR3 length equals 17 residues. V trimming: 11 bases; J trimming: 4 bases; junction bases outside the gene matches: 19. Germline assignment: CDR1 MNHNS and CDR2 SASEGT. The CDR3 DNA reads as TGTGCCTCCAGTCTACCACGGGATAGCGGGACGTACAATGAGCAGTTCTTC. This codes for CASSLPRDSGTYNEQFF.

This clonotype was seen more than once but under ten times. The genes are TRBV3-1 and TRBJ2-5, with 7 nucleotides matching TRBD2. CDR3 size: 13 residues. With V trimmed by 3 bases and J by 4 bases, 2 bases remained unmatched. CDR1 and CDR2 (germline): LGHDT, YNNKEL (reference sequence). The CDR3 nucleotides read TGTGCCAGCAGCCACGGGAGGAGAGAGACCCAGTACTTC. This translates into CASSHGRRETQYF.